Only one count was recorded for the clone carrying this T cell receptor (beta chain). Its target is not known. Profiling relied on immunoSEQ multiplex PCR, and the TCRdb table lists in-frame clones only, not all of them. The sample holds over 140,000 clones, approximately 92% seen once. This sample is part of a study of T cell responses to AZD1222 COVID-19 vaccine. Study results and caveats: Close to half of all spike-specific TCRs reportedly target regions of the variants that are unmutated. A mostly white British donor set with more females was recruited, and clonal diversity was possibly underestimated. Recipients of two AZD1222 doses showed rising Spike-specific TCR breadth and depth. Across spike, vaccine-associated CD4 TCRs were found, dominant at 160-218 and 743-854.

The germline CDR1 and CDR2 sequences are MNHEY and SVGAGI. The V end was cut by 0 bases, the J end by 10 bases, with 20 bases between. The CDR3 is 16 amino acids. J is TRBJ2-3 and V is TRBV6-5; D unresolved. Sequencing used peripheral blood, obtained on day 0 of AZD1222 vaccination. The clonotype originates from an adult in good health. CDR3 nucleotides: TGTGCCAGCAGTTACTCGACCCCCGGGCTTGGGTCGGCGCAGTATTTT. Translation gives CASSYSTPGLGSAQYF.